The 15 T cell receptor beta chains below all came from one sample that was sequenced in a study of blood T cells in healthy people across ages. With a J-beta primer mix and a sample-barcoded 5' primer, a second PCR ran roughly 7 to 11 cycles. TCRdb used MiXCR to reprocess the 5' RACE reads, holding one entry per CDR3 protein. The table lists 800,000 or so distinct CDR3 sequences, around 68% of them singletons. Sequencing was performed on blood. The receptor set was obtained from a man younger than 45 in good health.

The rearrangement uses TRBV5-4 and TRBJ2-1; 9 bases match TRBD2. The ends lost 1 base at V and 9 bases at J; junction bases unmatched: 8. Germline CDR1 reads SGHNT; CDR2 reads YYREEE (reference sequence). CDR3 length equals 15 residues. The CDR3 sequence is CASSLLAGGRSEQFF. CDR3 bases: TGTGCCAGCAGCTTGCTTGCGGGGGGGCGCAGTGAGCAGTTCTTC.

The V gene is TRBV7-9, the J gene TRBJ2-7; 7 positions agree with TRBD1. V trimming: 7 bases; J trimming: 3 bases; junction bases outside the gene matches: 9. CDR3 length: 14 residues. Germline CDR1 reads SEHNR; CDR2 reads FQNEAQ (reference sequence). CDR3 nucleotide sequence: TGTGCCAGCATCAGGACAGGAGTTTTCTACGAGCAGTACTTC. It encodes CASIRTGVFYEQYF.

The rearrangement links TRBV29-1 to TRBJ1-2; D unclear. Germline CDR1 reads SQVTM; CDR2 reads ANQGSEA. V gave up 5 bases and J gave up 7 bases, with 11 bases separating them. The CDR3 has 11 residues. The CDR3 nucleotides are TGCAGCGTTTCTGGGAAGCTTGGCTACACCTTC. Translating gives CSVSGKLGYTF.

CDR3 loop: CASSRATLYEQYF. For the CDR3, the DNA is TGTGCCAGCAGCCGTGCCACCCTGTACGAGCAGTACTTC. The chain is built from TRBV7-2 and TRBJ2-1; no clear D gene. The J call could be wrong; TRBJ2-7 is a better fit for the DNA end. Looked up from germline, CDR1 is SGHTA and CDR2 is FQGNSA. The length of the CDR3 is 13 residues.

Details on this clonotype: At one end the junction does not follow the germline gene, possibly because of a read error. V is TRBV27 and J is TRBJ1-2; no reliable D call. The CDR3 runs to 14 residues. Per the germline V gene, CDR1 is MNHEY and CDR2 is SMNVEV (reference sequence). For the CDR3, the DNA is TGTGCCAGCAGTTTAAGGCAGCCTCCCTATGACTACACCTTC. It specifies CASSLRQPPYDYTF.

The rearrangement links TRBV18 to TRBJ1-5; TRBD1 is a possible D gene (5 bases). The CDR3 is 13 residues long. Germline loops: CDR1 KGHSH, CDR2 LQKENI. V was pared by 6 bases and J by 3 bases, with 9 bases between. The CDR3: CASSGANNQPQHF. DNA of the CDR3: TGTGCCAGCTCCGGGGCTAACAATCAGCCCCAGCATTTT.

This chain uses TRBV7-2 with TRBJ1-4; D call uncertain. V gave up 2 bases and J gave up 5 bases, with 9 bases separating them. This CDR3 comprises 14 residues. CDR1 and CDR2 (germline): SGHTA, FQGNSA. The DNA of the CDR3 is TGTGCCAGCAGCTTAATCCCTGCGAATGAAAAACTGTTTTTT. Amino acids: CASSLIPANEKLFF.

The CDR3 protein is CASSNPGQGTSGGVCEQYF. CDR3 nucleotide sequence: TGTGCCAGCAGCAATCCGGGACAGGGAACTAGCGGGGGGGTATGCGAGCAGTACTTC. This rearrangement joins TRBV6-1 to TRBJ2-7; 13 nucleotides agree with TRBD2. Germline V gene lookup returns CDR1 MNHNS and CDR2 SASEGT. Germline trimming cut 6 bases from V and 6 bases from J; bases unmatched to any gene: 20. The length of the CDR3 is 19 residues.

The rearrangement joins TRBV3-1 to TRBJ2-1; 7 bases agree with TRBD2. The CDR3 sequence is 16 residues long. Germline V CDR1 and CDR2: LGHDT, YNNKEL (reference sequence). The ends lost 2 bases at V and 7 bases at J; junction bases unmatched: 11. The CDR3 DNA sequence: TGTGCCAGCAGCCAACCGGGGGAGCGGGACTATAATGAGCAGTTCTTC. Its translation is CASSQPGERDYNEQFF.

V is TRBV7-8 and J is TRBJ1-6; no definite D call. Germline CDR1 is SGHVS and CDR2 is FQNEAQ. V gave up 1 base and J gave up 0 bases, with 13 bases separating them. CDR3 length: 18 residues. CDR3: CASSLGGRASSYNSPLHF. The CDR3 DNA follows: TGTGCCAGCAGCTTAGGCGGACGGGCGAGCTCCTATAATTCACCCCTCCACTTT. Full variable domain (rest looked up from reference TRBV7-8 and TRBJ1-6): GAGVSQSPRYKVAKRGQDVALRCDPISGHVSLFWYQQALGQGPEFLTYFQNEAQLDKSGLPSDRFFAERPEGSVSTLKIQRTQQEDSAVYLCASSLGGRASSYNSPLHFGNGTRLTVT.

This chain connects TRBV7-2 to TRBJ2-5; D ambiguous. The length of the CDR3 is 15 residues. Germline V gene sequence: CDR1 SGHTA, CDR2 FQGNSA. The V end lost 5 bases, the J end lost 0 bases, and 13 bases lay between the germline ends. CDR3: CASSPDRMYQETQYF. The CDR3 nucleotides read TGTGCCAGCAGCCCGGACCGTATGTACCAAGAGACCCAGTACTTC.

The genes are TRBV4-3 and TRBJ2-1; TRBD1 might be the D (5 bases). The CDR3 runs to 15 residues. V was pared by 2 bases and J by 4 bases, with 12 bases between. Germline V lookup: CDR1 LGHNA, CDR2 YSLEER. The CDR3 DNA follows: TGCGCCAGCAGCCAACAAACAGGAGTTTACAATGAGCAGTTCTTC. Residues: CASSQQTGVYNEQFF.

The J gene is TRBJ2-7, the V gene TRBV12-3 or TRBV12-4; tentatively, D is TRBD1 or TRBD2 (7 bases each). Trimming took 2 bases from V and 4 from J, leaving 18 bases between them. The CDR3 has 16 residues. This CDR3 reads CASSLQQGGLLYEQYF. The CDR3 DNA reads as TGTGCCAGCAGTTTACAGCAGGGGGGGCTCCTTTACGAGCAGTACTTC.

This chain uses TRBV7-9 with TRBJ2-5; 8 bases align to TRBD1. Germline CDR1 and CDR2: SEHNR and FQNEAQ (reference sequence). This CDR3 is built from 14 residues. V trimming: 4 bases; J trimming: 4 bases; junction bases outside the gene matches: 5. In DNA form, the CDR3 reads TGTGCCAGCAGCTCTCGGACAGGGTCAGAGACCCAGTACTTC. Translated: CASSSRTGSETQYF.

As DNA, the CDR3 is TGCAGTGCTAGAGATCTGTGGCGGGCCAATGGCCCCAGGGATACGCAGTATTTT. Encoded protein: CSARDLWRANGPRDTQYF. This chain joins TRBV20-1 and TRBJ2-3; D perhaps matches TRBD2 (5 bases). The CDR3 runs 18 residues. Per germline, CDR1 DFQATT and CDR2 SNEGSKA (reference sequence). V was pared by 0 bases and J by 6 bases, with 25 bases between.